The present T cell receptor (beta chain) was sequenced within a study of T cells after yellow fever vaccination. General study results and limits: Researchers cautioned that FACS-sorted repertoires could harbor abundant clonotypes contaminating from the bulk population. CD4 and CD8 compartments shared a small share of clonotypes.

Germline assignment: CDR1 ENHRY and CDR2 SYGVKD. There are 14 residues in the CDR3. V was pared by 2 bases and J by 4 bases, with 10 bases between. As TCR cDNA was made by 5'RACE template switching, a universal primer site and UMIs were added. TCRdb used MiXCR to reprocess the 5' RACE reads, holding one entry per CDR3 protein. The sample contains a few hundred thousand distinct CDR3 sequences, 8.1% of which appear only once. This clonotype showed up just a few times. Its antigen remains unknown. The specimen was PBMCs, collected roughly seven weeks after the first yellow fever vaccination. The gene calls are TRBV10-3 and TRBJ2-3; tentatively, D is TRBD1 (5 bases). The TCR was taken from a man in his late teens or twenties who received the YFV17D yellow fever vaccine. The CDR3 loop reads CAISEDQGPDTQYF. The CDR3 coding sequence is TGTGCCATCAGTGAGGACCAGGGCCCAGATACGCAGTATTTT.